What follows are 31 T cell receptor beta chains derived from one specimen sequenced in a study of T cells after yellow fever vaccination. From the 5' RACE reads, TCRdb called clonotypes with MiXCR, one entry per CDR3 protein. The sample carries approximately 580,000 distinct CDR3 sequences, about 15% recorded once. Sequenced here: PBMCs, sampled less than 6 days after the first yellow fever vaccination. Source of these receptors: a man between 18 and 29 years old who received the YFV17D yellow fever vaccine.

This clonotype has ten or more counts. V is TRBV5-1 and J is TRBJ1-2, with 9 bases identical to TRBD1. V was pared by 8 bases and J by 6 bases, with 2 bases of the junction left unmatched. The germline V gene encodes CDR1 SGHRS and CDR2 YFSETQ. The CDR3 contains 11 residues. CDR3 loop: CASGTGNGYTF. The CDR3 nucleotides read TGCGCCAGTGGGACAGGGAATGGCTACACCTTC.

This clonotype occurred a few times. DNA for the CDR3: TGTGCCAGCAGCCGAACTGAACCGAACAGGGGCGCTGAAGCTTTCTTT. This encodes CASSRTEPNRGAEAFF. J is TRBJ1-1 and V is TRBV6-1, with 7 bases identical to TRBD1. Per germline, CDR1 MNHNS and CDR2 SASEGT. The CDR3 has 16 residues. Trimming at V came to 6 bases and at J to 6 bases, leaving 16 bases not matched to a gene.

The CDR3 nucleotides read TGTGCCAGCAGTTATAGCAGGACCTCCTACGAGCAGTACTTC. Translation: CASSYSRTSYEQYF. V usage is TRBV6-5 and J usage is TRBJ2-7; D gene ambiguous. Germline loops: CDR1 MNHEY, CDR2 SVGAGI. Trimming took 3 bases from V and 0 from J, leaving 9 bases between them. The CDR3 is made up of 14 amino acids.

This clonotype was counted only a few times. This sequence joins TRBV24-1 and TRBJ2-3; tentative D call: TRBD2 (6 bases). The germline V gene has CDR1 KGHDR and CDR2 SFDVKD. Trimming stripped 3 bases from V and 6 bases from J, with 9 bases between. The CDR3 is made up of 13 amino acids. The DNA for the CDR3 is TGTGCCACCAGTGATGGGAGGTCGGATACGCAGTATTTT. It yields the protein CATSDGRSDTQYF.

This clonotype was counted only a few times. The chain couples TRBV6-1 to TRBJ1-2, with 7 bases aligning to TRBD1. Germline values: CDR1 MNHNS, CDR2 SASEGT. This CDR3 is 14 amino acids long. The V and J ends lost 10 bases and 2 bases, in that order; junction bases with no gene match: 10. DNA of the CDR3: TGTGCCACCGCCCCAACGACAGGGAACTATGGCTACACCTTC. Its translation: CATAPTTGNYGYTF.

This clonotype was seen many times. This chain connects TRBV7-3 to TRBJ2-7, with D uncertain. Germline CDR1 is SGHTA and CDR2 is FQGTGA. The CDR3 consists of 13 residues. V was clipped by 0 bases and J by 0 bases, with 3 bases between them. The CDR3 nucleotides are TGTGCCAGCAGCTTAACCCCCTCCTACGAGCAGTACTTC. Its translation: CASSLTPSYEQYF.

This rearrangement joins TRBV23-1 to TRBJ2-7; no clear D gene. TRBV23-1 is an ORF for which the function is uncertain. The germline V and J ends were trimmed by 4 bases and 5 bases, with 9 bases remaining between them. The CDR3 contains 12 residues. The CDR3 here is CASSLHGHEQYV. In DNA, the CDR3 is TGCGCCAGCAGTCTCCATGGACACGAGCAGTACGTC.

The chain uses TRBV9 and TRBJ2-1; TRBD2 agrees at 7 bases. This CDR3 comprises 16 residues. J was trimmed by 8 bases and V by 1 base; bases with no gene match: 12. Germline V CDR1 and CDR2: SGDLS, YYNGEE. This CDR3 reads CASSVNKRGQRDEQFF. The CDR3 DNA reads as TGTGCCAGCAGCGTAAATAAGCGGGGTCAACGGGATGAGCAGTTCTTC.

The rearrangement uses TRBV20-1 and TRBJ1-5; D may be TRBD1 (6 bases). CDR3 length equals 14 residues. V was trimmed by 2 bases and J by 4 bases, leaving 12 bases between them. Germline CDR1 DFQATT, CDR2 SNEGSKA (reference sequence). The CDR3 spells CSARQTGYNQPQHF. The CDR3 DNA is TGCAGTGCTAGACAGACAGGATATAATCAGCCCCAGCATTTT.

This clonotype was picked up many times. The chain links TRBV29-1 to TRBJ1-2; no reliable D call. Germline CDR1 is SQVTM and CDR2 is ANQGSEA. V gave up 3 bases and J gave up 4 bases, with 15 bases separating them. This CDR3 has 14 residues. The CDR3 DNA is TGCAGCGTTGATCTCAGTCAGACCACCTATGGCTACACCTTC. Protein: CSVDLSQTTYGYTF.

This clonotype was recorded a few times. The chain combines TRBV2 with TRBJ1-4; tentative D call: TRBD1 (6 bases). The CDR3 consists of 16 residues. Trimming removed 4 bases from V and 1 base from J, with 13 bases in between. Germline V gene sequence: CDR1 SNHLY, CDR2 FYNNEI. CDR3 bases: TGTGCCAGCAGTGCTGGGGGGCGTCAAACTAATGAAAAACTGTTTTTT. Amino acids: CASSAGGRQTNEKLFF.

The sample holds a few counts of this clonotype. The chain couples TRBV18 to TRBJ1-1; D remains unclear. V was trimmed by 3 bases and J by 0 bases, leaving 8 bases between them. Germline values: CDR1 KGHSH, CDR2 LQKENI. The CDR3 is made up of 14 amino acids. CDR3 loop: CASSPLALNTEAFF. CDR3 DNA sequence: TGTGCCAGCTCACCTCTAGCATTGAACACTGAAGCTTTCTTT.

This clonotype has only a few counts. The CDR3 coding sequence is TGTGCCAGCAGTACCCGCGGGGGAGCTCAGCCCCAGCATTTT. Translated: CASSTRGGAQPQHF. V and J are TRBV6-2 or TRBV6-3 and TRBJ1-5; maybe TRBD1 (5 bases). V was clipped by 5 bases and J by 6 bases, with 14 bases between them. This CDR3 has 14 residues. Germline CDR1 MNHEY, CDR2 SVGEGT.

This clonotype appeared a few times. The V call is TRBV30, the J call TRBJ2-7; 7 bases agree with TRBD1. Germline-derived CDR1 and CDR2 are GTSNPN and SVGIG (reference sequence). This CDR3 is built from 14 residues. The V segment lost 4 bases and the J segment 2 bases; nucleotides outside the gene matches: 8. Here the CDR3 reads CAWMNRDRAYEQYF. Written as DNA, the CDR3 is TGTGCCTGGATGAACCGGGACAGAGCCTACGAGCAGTACTTC.

The chain is built from TRBV20-1 and TRBJ1-3, with 7 bases lining up with TRBD1. This CDR3 contains 14 residues. Germline V CDR1 and CDR2: DFQATT, SNEGSKA (reference sequence). J gave up 2 bases and V 0 bases, and 1 base lay outside the gene matches. The CDR3 DNA reads TGCAGTGCTAGAGACGACAGGGCTGGAAACACCATATATTTT. This codes for CSARDDRAGNTIYF.

This clonotype was detected only a few times. The chain employs TRBV19 and TRBJ1-2; no definite D call. Germline lookup yields CDR1 LNHDA and CDR2 SQIVND (reference sequence). This CDR3 has 15 residues. V lost 5 bases, J lost 8 bases, and 21 bases lay in between. In nucleotides, the CDR3 is TGTGCCAGTAGTCTTACGCGACGGACCCTCGTAGGCTACACCTTC. Amino acids: CASSLTRRTLVGYTF.

Many counts were recorded for this clonotype. The chain has TRBV20-1 and TRBJ1-2; tentative D call: TRBD1 (5 bases). This CDR3 region has 12 residues. Looked up from germline, CDR1 is DFQATT and CDR2 is SNEGSKA (reference sequence). Trimming cost V 6 bases and J 6 bases, with 14 bases left between them. The CDR3 region is CSARDLGDGYTF. The CDR3 region has the DNA TGCAGTGCCCGGGACCTGGGTGATGGCTACACCTTC.

In its sample, this clonotype was seen a few times. The rearrangement links TRBV4-3 to TRBJ2-2, with 8 positions matching TRBD1. The ends lost 2 bases at V and 7 bases at J; junction bases unmatched: 6. The CDR3 loop spans 15 amino acids. Germline V gives CDR1 LGHNA, CDR2 YSLEER. The CDR3 DNA follows: TGCGCCAGCAGCCAAATCAGGGGGCGGATCGGGGAGCTGTTTTTT. Protein: CASSQIRGRIGELFF.

This clonotype occurred a few times. The chain uses TRBV5-1 and TRBJ2-3; D may be TRBD1 (5 bases). CDR1 and CDR2 (germline): SGHRS, YFSETQ. CDR3 size: 15 residues. Trimming stripped 7 bases from V and 2 bases from J, with 17 bases between. CDR3 sequence (DNA): TGCGCCAGCGCCAGGGATTTAGGGGTCACAGATACGCAGTATTTT. This sequence encodes CASARDLGVTDTQYF. Supplemented by reference TRBV5-1 and TRBJ2-3, the full variable domain reads KAGVTQTPRYLIKTRGQQVTLSCSPISGHRSVSWYQQTPGQGLQFLFEYFSETQRNKGNFPGRFSGRQFSNSRSEMNVSTLELGDSALYLCASARDLGVTDTQYFGPGTRLTVL.

This clonotype was counted between two and nine times. The CDR3 is CSARLGQGNEKLFF. Written as DNA, the CDR3 is TGCAGTGCTAGGTTGGGACAGGGTAATGAAAAACTGTTTTTT. The genes are TRBV20-1 and TRBJ1-4; 9 bases fit TRBD1. CDR3 size: 14 residues. Germline V CDR1 and CDR2: DFQATT, SNEGSKA (reference sequence). V shed 3 bases and J 4 bases; nucleotides not matched to a gene: 3.

This clonotype turned up a few times. This chain connects TRBV7-6 to TRBJ1-5; D call uncertain. Per the germline V gene, CDR1 is SGHVS and CDR2 is FNYEAQ. V lost 5 bases to trimming and J lost 6 bases, with 14 bases between them. The CDR3 is made up of 14 amino acids. This CDR3 is CASSRDTSGQPQHF. The CDR3 bases are TGTGCCAGCAGCCGAGACACCTCGGGTCAGCCCCAGCATTTT.

The chain recombines TRBV29-1 with TRBJ1-5; possible D gene TRBD1, 6 bases. CDR1 is SQVTM and CDR2 is ANQGSEA in the germline V gene. The CDR3 runs 15 residues. The V end was cut by 6 bases, the J end by 7 bases, with 22 bases between. The CDR3 loop reads CSVVDRHLNIQPQHF. The CDR3 coding sequence is TGCAGCGTGGTAGACAGGCATCTAAATATCCAGCCCCAGCATTTT.

The rearrangement links TRBV28 to TRBJ2-1; tentative D call: TRBD2 (5 bases). The germline V gene has CDR1 MDHEN and CDR2 SYDVKM. The CDR3 runs 13 residues. The V end lost 3 bases, the J end lost 8 bases, and 11 bases lay between the germline ends. The CDR3 here is CASSFTGFDEQFF. DNA for the CDR3: TGTGCCAGCAGTTTTACGGGGTTCGATGAGCAGTTCTTC.

The chain links TRBV5-1 to TRBJ2-7; the D call may be TRBD1 or TRBD2 (5 bases each). Germline lookup yields CDR1 SGHRS and CDR2 YFSETQ. The CDR3 runs 15 residues. Trimming removed 6 bases at V and 2 bases at J, with 18 bases between. CDR3 amino acids: CASTQLGVPAYEQYV. The DNA for the CDR3 is TGCGCCAGCACCCAGTTGGGGGTCCCCGCCTACGAGCAGTACGTC.

As DNA, the CDR3 is TGCGCCAGCAGCCAAGATACCAGGGCTGTCGGTGGCTACACCTTC. Amino acids: CASSQDTRAVGGYTF. The rearrangement joins TRBV4-1 to TRBJ1-2; D is possibly TRBD1 (5 bases). CDR3 length: 15 amino acids. From germline, CDR1 is MGHRA and CDR2 YSYEKL. Between the trimmed V and J ends, which lost 0 bases and 7 bases, there was a span of 15 bases.

This clonotype was seen only a few times. The chain couples TRBV4-2 to TRBJ2-3, with a possible D match to TRBD2 (7 bases). Trimming pared 1 base from V and 1 base from J, leaving 15 bases between. This CDR3 is 17 amino acids long. Germline V gene lookup returns CDR1 LGHNA and CDR2 YNFKEQ. The CDR3 DNA sequence: TGTGCCAGCAGCCAAGGTTTTGGCGGGGGCCGCACAGATACGCAGTATTTT. Residues: CASSQGFGGGRTDTQYF.

This clonotype was detected a few times. The chain links TRBV5-1 to TRBJ2-3, with 10 bases that match TRBD1. The CDR3 runs to 15 residues. In germline, CDR1 is SGHRS, CDR2 YFSETQ. Trimming took 3 bases from V and 6 from J; bases not matched to a gene: 7. The CDR3 loop is CASSSGQGMMDTQYF. CDR3 coding DNA: TGCGCCAGCAGCTCGGGACAGGGGATGATGGATACGCAGTATTTT.

The V gene is TRBV11-1, the J gene TRBJ2-3; 11 nucleotides align to TRBD2. CDR3 size: 18 residues. Per the germline V gene, CDR1 is SGHAT and CDR2 is FQDESV (reference sequence). The V gene end was trimmed by 5 bases and the J gene end by 2 bases; junction bases not matched to a gene: 12. The DNA of the CDR3 is TGTGCCAGCAGCGCACTGCTAGCGGGGGGCAGATACACAGATACGCAGTATTTT. Amino acids: CASSALLAGGRYTDTQYF.

CDR3: CASSQGRTGEQFF. CDR3 nucleotide sequence: TGCGCCAGCAGCCAAGGCAGGACGGGTGAGCAGTTCTTC. The V call is TRBV4-3, the J call TRBJ2-1; D call uncertain. Germline assignment: CDR1 LGHNA and CDR2 YSLEER. V was clipped by 1 base and J by 9 bases, with 10 bases between them. There are 13 residues in the CDR3.

This clonotype has a handful of counts. The chain is built from TRBV18 and TRBJ1-3; 7 bases agree with TRBD1. Trimming cost V 3 bases and J 3 bases; bases outside gene matches: 8. Looked up from germline, CDR1 is KGHSH and CDR2 is LQKENI. The CDR3 is 16 residues long. The CDR3 DNA sequence: TGTGCCAGCTCACCGAGGATAACAGGGGATGGAAACACCATATATTTT. Its protein is CASSPRITGDGNTIYF.

This clonotype was recorded many times. The chain joins TRBV5-1 to TRBJ2-2, with unresolved D. The germline V gene encodes CDR1 SGHRS and CDR2 YFSETQ. CDR3 length: 15 amino acids. V was trimmed by 2 bases and J by 1 base, leaving 9 bases between them. The CDR3 DNA is TGCGCCAGCAGCTTTCATGAACTGAACACCGGGGAGCTGTTTTTT. Residues: CASSFHELNTGELFF.